Each of the 18 T cell receptor beta chains below was sequenced from the same sample in a study of T-cell reconstitution after alpha-beta-depleted transplantation in children. The TCRbeta library incorporated unique molecular identifiers. TCRdb called the PCR reads again in MiXCR, with one record for every CDR3 protein. Among hundreds of thousands of distinct CDR3 sequences, 8.5% to 10% were seen once, and the ten largest hold roughly 6.2%. Sequencing used PBMCs from the stem cell graft donor, obtained from the stem cell graft. Receptor source: a human donor who donated a stem cell graft to a child with acute lymphoblastic leukemia.

The chain recombines TRBV18 with TRBJ2-7, with D unresolved. V shed 1 base and J shed 5 bases, with 6 bases lying between them. The germline CDR1 and CDR2 sequences are KGHSH and LQKENI. The CDR3 loop spans 12 amino acids. CDR3 DNA: TGTGCCAGCTCACCACAGGACGACGAGCAGTACTTC. It encodes CASSPQDDEQYF.

This clonotype was counted between two and nine times. The V and J genes are TRBV12-5 and TRBJ1-5; maybe TRBD1 (6 bases). Trimming took off 5 bases at V and 7 bases at J, with 12 bases between the two ends. Germline-derived CDR1 and CDR2 are LGHNT and FRNRAP. This CDR3 contains 13 residues. The DNA for the CDR3 is TGTGCTAGTGGTCTACAGGGATACCAGCCCCAGCATTTT. It encodes CASGLQGYQPQHF.

This clonotype was found many times. This sequence joins TRBV6-6 and TRBJ2-7; D unclear. This CDR3 has 13 residues. With 2 bases removed from V and 6 bases from J, the gap between germline ends came to 11 bases. Germline lookup yields CDR1 MNHNY and CDR2 SVGAGI (reference sequence). The CDR3 reads CASSYDKKAEQYF. The CDR3 nucleotides are TGTGCCAGCAGTTACGACAAAAAGGCCGAGCAGTACTTC.

The V call is TRBV29-1, the J call TRBJ1-2; TRBD1 matches 8 bases. V trimming: 5 bases; J trimming: 3 bases; junction bases outside the gene matches: 8. The germline gives CDR1 SQVTM, CDR2 ANQGSEA. The CDR3 sequence is 14 residues long. The CDR3 DNA is TGCAGCGTTAGGTCAGGGGGCAAAGACTATGGCTACACCTTC. This translates into CSVRSGGKDYGYTF.

This clonotype has more than one count but fewer than ten. The genes are TRBV12-3 or TRBV12-4 and TRBJ1-5; D is undetermined. CDR3 length: 12 amino acids. V was shortened by 3 bases and J by 5 bases, with 5 bases between the two germline ends. CDR3 amino acids: CASSFADQPQHF. The CDR3 nucleotides read TGTGCCAGCAGTTTCGCCGATCAGCCCCAGCATTTT.

This clonotype was detected a few times. The genes are TRBV5-1 and TRBJ2-2, with 10 bases aligning to TRBD2. Germline V lookup: CDR1 SGHRS, CDR2 YFSETQ. V was pared by 4 bases and J by 0 bases, with 0 bases of the junction left unmatched. This CDR3 has 15 amino acids. This chain's CDR3 is CASSGTSANTGELFF. The CDR3, as DNA: TGCGCCAGCAGCGGGACTAGCGCGAACACCGGGGAGCTGTTTTTT.

This clonotype was seen more than once but under ten times. V gene TRBV5-1 combines with J gene TRBJ2-3, with D uncertain. Per the germline V gene, CDR1 is SGHRS and CDR2 is YFSETQ. V lost 0 bases and J 2 bases, leaving 7 bases between the germline ends. The CDR3 extends over 14 amino acids. The DNA for the CDR3 is TGCGCCAGCAGCTTGGAGGTCCCCACAGATACGCAGTATTTT. It yields the protein CASSLEVPTDTQYF.

This clonotype occurred a few times. J is TRBJ1-6 and V is TRBV7-2; 8 bases agree with TRBD1. Germline loops: CDR1 SGHTA, CDR2 FQGNSA. The CDR3 loop spans 17 amino acids. The V gene end was trimmed by 0 bases and the J gene end by 7 bases; junction bases not matched to a gene: 8. DNA of the CDR3: TGTGCCAGCAGCTTAGCCGGACAGGGAGTAGGGAATTCACCCCTCCACTTT. The encoded protein is CASSLAGQGVGNSPLHF.

This clonotype showed up many times. The chain recombines TRBV10-3 with TRBJ2-2; D tentatively fits TRBD1 or TRBD2 (5 bases each). V lost 3 bases to trimming and J lost 0 bases, with 11 bases between them. Germline CDR1 is ENHRY and CDR2 is SYGVKD. This CDR3 has 16 residues. The DNA of the CDR3 is TGTGCCATCAGTGACCCGGGGCTCGCGAACACCGGGGAGCTGTTTTTT. Protein product: CAISDPGLANTGELFF.

This clonotype appeared a few times. The chain joins TRBV5-1 to TRBJ2-2; no clear D gene. The CDR3 is 16 amino acids. The V gene's germline CDR1 is SGHRS and CDR2 YFSETQ. Trimming removed 4 bases from V and 1 base from J, with 14 bases in between. CDR3 protein: CASSIRTDMNTGELFF. CDR3 sequence (DNA): TGCGCCAGCAGCATACGGACGGATATGAACACCGGGGAGCTGTTTTTT. Supplemented by reference TRBV5-1 and TRBJ2-2, the full variable domain reads KAGVTQTPRYLIKTRGQQVTLSCSPISGHRSVSWYQQTPGQGLQFLFEYFSETQRNKGNFPGRFSGRQFSNSRSEMNVSTLELGDSALYLCASSIRTDMNTGELFFGEGSRLTVL.

This clonotype was recorded at least ten times. This chain joins TRBV5-1 and TRBJ2-5; 9 bases fit TRBD2. Germline V CDR1 and CDR2: SGHRS, YFSETQ. V lost 7 bases and J lost 5; bases outside the gene matches: 12. The CDR3 spans 15 residues. The CDR3 DNA sequence: TGCGCCAGCGTTCCTGCGGGGGGGCAAAGCGAGACCCAGTACTTC. Encoded protein: CASVPAGGQSETQYF. The whole variable domain, remainder taken from reference TRBV5-1 and TRBJ2-5, is KAGVTQTPRYLIKTRGQQVTLSCSPISGHRSVSWYQQTPGQGLQFLFEYFSETQRNKGNFPGRFSGRQFSNSRSEMNVSTLELGDSALYLCASVPAGGQSETQYFGPGTRLLVL.

Many counts were recorded for this clonotype. The rearrangement joins TRBV4-1 to TRBJ2-2, with 10 bases matching TRBD2. Germline V lookup: CDR1 MGHRA, CDR2 YSYEKL. The CDR3 consists of 18 residues. V lost 2 bases, J lost 7 bases, and 13 bases stayed unmatched. CDR3 DNA sequence: TGCGCCAGCAGCCAACTTGGGGAAGCGGGGGGGCGTATCGGGGAGCTGTTTTTT. As protein: CASSQLGEAGGRIGELFF.

The chain links TRBV6-1 to TRBJ2-5; D unresolved. CDR3 size: 12 residues. The germline V gene has CDR1 MNHNS and CDR2 SASEGT. The V gene lost 8 bases and the J gene lost 4 bases, with 11 bases spanning the gap. The CDR3 region is CASLRWGETQYF. The CDR3 DNA sequence: TGTGCCAGCCTTAGGTGGGGAGAGACCCAGTACTTC.

This clonotype has just a few counts. This CDR3 reads CSARGYGTSNEKLFF. The CDR3 coding sequence is TGCAGTGCTAGAGGATATGGGACCAGCAATGAAAAACTGTTTTTT. The chain is built from TRBV20-1 and TRBJ1-4; D might be TRBD1 (5 bases). The CDR3 extends over 15 amino acids. The V and J ends lost 1 base and 5 bases respectively, with 14 bases between them. CDR1 DFQATT and CDR2 SNEGSKA come from the germline V gene (reference sequence).

This clonotype was counted ten times or more. The chain is built from TRBV20-1 and TRBJ1-5; 7 positions agree with TRBD1. The V segment lost 7 bases and the J segment 5 bases; nucleotides outside the gene matches: 8. Germline CDR1 and CDR2: DFQATT and SNEGSKA (reference sequence). The CDR3 runs to 13 residues. The CDR3 is CSGAGQSYQPQHF. CDR3 bases: TGCAGTGGGGCGGGACAGAGTTATCAGCCCCAGCATTTT.

In its sample, this clonotype was seen many times. The chain couples TRBV4-1 to TRBJ2-7; D gene ambiguous. The germline V and J ends were trimmed by 1 base and 2 bases, with 6 bases remaining between them. The CDR3 extends over 13 amino acids. Looked up from germline, CDR1 is MGHRA and CDR2 is YSYEKL. CDR3 in amino acids: CASSQVGAYEQYF. The CDR3, as DNA: TGCGCCAGCAGCCAAGTTGGTGCCTACGAGCAGTACTTC.

This clonotype was detected ten times or more. J is TRBJ2-3 and V is TRBV20-1; the D gene is possibly TRBD2 (5 bases). Trimming left V 6 bases short and J 6 bases short, with 16 bases between. The CDR3 runs to 13 residues. Germline V CDR1 and CDR2: DFQATT, SNEGSKA (reference sequence). The CDR3, as DNA: TGCAGTGCCCCGTCAGAGGGCGGGGATACGCAGTATTTT. Translated, it gives CSAPSEGGDTQYF.

This sequence joins TRBV7-2 and TRBJ2-7; D perhaps matches TRBD2 (6 bases). V was shortened by 5 bases and J by 3 bases, with 14 bases between the two germline ends. The CDR3 spans 14 residues. Per the germline V gene, CDR1 is SGHTA and CDR2 is FQGNSA. CDR3: CASSPEGRFYEQYF. The CDR3 nucleotides read TGTGCCAGCAGCCCGGAGGGACGATTCTACGAGCAGTACTTC.